The rows below give T cell receptor beta chains drawn from one sample of a study of blood T cell repertoires in COVID-19. TCRdb keeps only in-frame clones here, not all; method: immunoSEQ multiplex PCR. The sample has about 180,000 clones, approximately 80% seen once. Material for sequencing was peripheral blood. All receptors derive from a human donor in a cohort sampled during active COVID-19. CDR3s include the opening cysteine and the closing phenylalanine or tryptophan. The D gene is left open where the match is weak. Size is stated for part of the rows, as once, few or many counts, or as a class when the clone is expanded.

d_gene	v_gene	abundance	j_gene	CDR3aa	CDR3nt
TRBD2	TRBV27	.	TRBJ2-7	CASSLRGEGNEQYF	TGTGCCAGCAGTTTACGGGGGGAGGGCAACGAGCAGTACTTC
.	TRBV2	few	TRBJ1-5	CASRERGGGNQPQHF	TGTGCCAGCAGAGAAAGGGGGGGTGGCAATCAGCCCCAGCATTTT
.	TRBV2	.	TRBJ1-1	CASSEGWGVRMNTEAFF	TGTGCCAGCAGTGAGGGGTGGGGGGTCCGGATGAACACTGAAGCTTTCTTT
.	TRBV2	.	TRBJ2-1	CASSEIGGEQFF	TGTGCCAGCAGTGAGATTGGCGGTGAGCAGTTCTTC
.	TRBV24-1	.	TRBJ2-2	CATSDPDRNTGELFF	TGTGCCACCAGTGACCCCGACAGGAACACCGGGGAGCTGTTTTTT
.	TRBV29-1	.	TRBJ1-2	CSVRYRTEYYGYTF	TGCAGCGTTAGGTATCGAACAGAATACTATGGCTACACCTTC
.	TRBV24-1	once	TRBJ2-1	CATSVGTFYNEQFF	TGTGCCACCAGTGTGGGGACATTCTACAATGAGCAGTTCTTC
.	TRBV7-9	.	TRBJ2-1	CASSLRSEQFF	TGTGCCAGCAGCTTACGGTCTGAGCAGTTCTTC
.	TRBV5-4	.	TRBJ1-1	CASSLGQLKTEAFF	TGTGCCAGCAGCTTGGGACAGTTGAAGACTGAAGCTTTCTTT
TRBD1	TRBV7-3	.	TRBJ1-6	CASSLSTGGQSPLHF	TGTGCCAGCAGCTTAAGTACAGGGGGCCAGTCACCCCTCCACTTT
.	TRBV5-6	.	TRBJ1-5	CASSSMTGVSSNQPQHF	TGTGCCAGCAGCTCTATGACAGGCGTCTCTAGCAATCAGCCCCAGCATTTT
.	TRBV7-2	.	TRBJ1-5	CASSLGGFNQPQHF	TGTGCCAGCAGCTTAGGAGGGTTCAATCAGCCCCAGCATTTT
TRBD2	TRBV6-2/TRBV6-3	.	TRBJ2-3	CASSPRLAGGPDTQYF	TGTGCCAGCAGTCCAAGACTAGCGGGGGGGCCAGATACGCAGTATTTT
.	TRBV11-1	.	TRBJ2-7	CASSYQGHEQYF	TGTGCCAGCAGCTACCAGGGGCACGAGCAGTACTTC
TRBD1	TRBV5-8	.	TRBJ1-5	CASSGDRGSSNQPQHF	TGTGCCAGCAGCGGGGACAGGGGGAGCAGCAATCAGCCCCAGCATTTT
.	TRBV7-9	few	TRBJ1-4	CASSLQAGVGEKLFF	TGTGCCAGCAGCTTACAGGCAGGGGTTGGTGAAAAACTGTTTTTT
TRBD1	TRBV10-1	.	TRBJ2-7	CASSRDSASYEQYF	TGCGCCAGCAGCCGGGACAGTGCCTCCTACGAGCAGTACTTC
TRBD1	TRBV24-1	.	TRBJ1-1	CATSEGGRTNTEAFF	TGTGCCACCAGTGAAGGGGGCAGGACGAACACTGAAGCTTTCTTT
.	TRBV6-2/TRBV6-3	.	TRBJ2-7	CASSSTGITGYEQYF	TGTGCCAGCAGTTCAACGGGGATTACGGGCTACGAGCAGTACTTC
TRBD1	TRBV18	.	TRBJ2-1	CASSPGTGKYNEQFF	TGTGCCAGCTCACCAGGGACAGGGAAGTACAATGAGCAGTTCTTC
.	TRBV6-2/TRBV6-3	.	TRBJ2-2	CASSPGVGGELFF	TGTGCCAGCAGTCCAGGGGTGGGCGGGGAGCTGTTTTTT
TRBD2	TRBV5-4	.	TRBJ2-2	CASSLTSGSTGELFF	TGTGCCAGCAGCTTGACTAGCGGGTCCACCGGGGAGCTGTTTTTT
.	TRBV21-1	.	TRBJ1-2	CASWGRGNYGYTF	.
.	TRBV9	.	TRBJ2-5	CASSPRTSRETQYF	TGTGCCAGCAGCCCACGGACTTCGCGGGAGACCCAGTACTTC
TRBD1	TRBV19	once	TRBJ2-2	CASSVGQVQTGELFF	TGTGCCAGTAGTGTCGGACAGGTCCAGACCGGGGAGCTGTTTTTT
.	TRBV7-2	few	TRBJ2-7	CASSLARGEQYF	TGTGCCAGCAGCTTAGCCAGGGGCGAGCAGTACTTC
TRBD2	TRBV28	.	TRBJ2-1	CASSLRAGRLAGTYNEQFF	TGTGCCAGCAGTTTAAGGGCGGGGAGACTAGCGGGAACCTACAATGAGCAGTTCTTC
.	TRBV28	.	TRBJ1-2	CASSSFGQGTIWGYTF	TGTGCCAGCAGTTCCTTTGGGCAGGGTACTATCTGGGGCTACACCTTC
TRBD1	TRBV5-6	.	TRBJ1-3	CASSRRDRRNTIYF	TGTGCCAGCAGCCGCCGGGACAGGCGAAACACCATATATTTT